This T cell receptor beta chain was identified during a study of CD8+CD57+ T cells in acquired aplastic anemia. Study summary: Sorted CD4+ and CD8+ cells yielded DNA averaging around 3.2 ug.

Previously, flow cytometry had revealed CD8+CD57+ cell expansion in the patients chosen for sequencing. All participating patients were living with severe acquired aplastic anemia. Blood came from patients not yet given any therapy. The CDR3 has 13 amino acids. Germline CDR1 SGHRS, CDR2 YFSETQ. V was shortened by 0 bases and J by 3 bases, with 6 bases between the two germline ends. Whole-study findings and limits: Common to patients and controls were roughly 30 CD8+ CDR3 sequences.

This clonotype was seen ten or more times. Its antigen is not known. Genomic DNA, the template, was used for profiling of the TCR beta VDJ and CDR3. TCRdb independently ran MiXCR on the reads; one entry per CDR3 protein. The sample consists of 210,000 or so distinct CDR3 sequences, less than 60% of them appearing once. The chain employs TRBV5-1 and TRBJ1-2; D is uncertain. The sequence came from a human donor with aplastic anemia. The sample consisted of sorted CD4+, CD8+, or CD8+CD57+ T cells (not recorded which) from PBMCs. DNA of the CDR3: TGCGCCAGCAGCTTGGATGCAGACTATGGCTACACCTTC. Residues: CASSLDADYGYTF.